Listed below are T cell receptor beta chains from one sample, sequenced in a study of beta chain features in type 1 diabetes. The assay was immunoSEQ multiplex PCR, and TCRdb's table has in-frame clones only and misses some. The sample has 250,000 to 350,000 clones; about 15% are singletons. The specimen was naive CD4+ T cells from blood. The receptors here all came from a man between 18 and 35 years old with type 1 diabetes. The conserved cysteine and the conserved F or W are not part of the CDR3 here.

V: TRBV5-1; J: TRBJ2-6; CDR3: ASSLVPGLATSGANVLT
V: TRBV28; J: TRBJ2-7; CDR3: ASSSQGSGSYEQY
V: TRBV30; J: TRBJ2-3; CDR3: AWAGQAADTQY
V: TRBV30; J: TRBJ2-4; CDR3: AWSPRGRAKNIQY
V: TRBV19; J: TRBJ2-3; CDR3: ASSTGTGGADTQY
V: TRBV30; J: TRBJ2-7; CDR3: AWSFGGHPYEQY
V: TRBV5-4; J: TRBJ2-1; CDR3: AGGRELYNEQF
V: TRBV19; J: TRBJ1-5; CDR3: ASSIERVDQPQH
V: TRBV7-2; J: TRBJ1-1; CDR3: ASSLRAEGGGSEAF
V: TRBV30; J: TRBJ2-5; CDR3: AWSVQVEETQY
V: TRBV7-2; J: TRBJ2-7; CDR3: ASSLVSPRYEQY
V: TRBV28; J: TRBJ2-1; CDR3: ASSWSSYNEQF
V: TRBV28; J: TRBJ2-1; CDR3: ASSFLASGKEQF
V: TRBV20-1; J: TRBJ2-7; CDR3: RTGGTYEQY
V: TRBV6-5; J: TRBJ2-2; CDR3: ASRPRVGDTGELF
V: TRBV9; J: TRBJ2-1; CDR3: AREGFRF
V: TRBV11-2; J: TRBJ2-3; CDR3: ASKLAGADTQY
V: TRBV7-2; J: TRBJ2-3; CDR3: ASRGASTDTQY
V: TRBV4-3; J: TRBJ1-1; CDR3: ASSQDDRVVF
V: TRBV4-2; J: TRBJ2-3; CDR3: ASSHLDGSTDTQY
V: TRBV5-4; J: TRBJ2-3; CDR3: ASSLGTGSSDTQY
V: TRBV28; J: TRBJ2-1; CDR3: ASSKGGSYNEQF
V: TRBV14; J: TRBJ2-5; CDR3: ASSQAGGPLAQY
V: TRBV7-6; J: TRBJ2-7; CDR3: ASSSRQTSYEQY
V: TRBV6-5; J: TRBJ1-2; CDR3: ASSTRQGLYGYT
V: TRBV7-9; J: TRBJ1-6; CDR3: ASSLTTGGLPLH
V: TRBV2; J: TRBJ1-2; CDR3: ASSEQQGVRYGYT
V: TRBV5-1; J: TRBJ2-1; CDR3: ASSFGSTYNEQF
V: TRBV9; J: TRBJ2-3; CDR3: ASSARAGSTDTQY
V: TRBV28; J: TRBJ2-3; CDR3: AHRPGSTDTQY
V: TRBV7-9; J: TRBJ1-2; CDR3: ASSLAPRGGADYGYT
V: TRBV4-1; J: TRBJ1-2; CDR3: ASSHATGGYT
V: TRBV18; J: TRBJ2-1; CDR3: ASSGQLNEQF
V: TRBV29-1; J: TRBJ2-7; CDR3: SAGTGYYEQY
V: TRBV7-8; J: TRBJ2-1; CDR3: ASSLAGLASEF
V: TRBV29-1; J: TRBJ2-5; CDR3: SVGEGARETQY
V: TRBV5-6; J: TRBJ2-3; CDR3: ASGGGYSSTDTQY
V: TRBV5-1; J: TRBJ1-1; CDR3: ASSLPQGADSNTEAF
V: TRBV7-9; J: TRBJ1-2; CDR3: ASSLEHQGAEGYT
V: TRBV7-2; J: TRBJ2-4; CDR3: ASSLDLVAKNIQY
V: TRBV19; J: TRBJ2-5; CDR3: ASTRGPQETQY
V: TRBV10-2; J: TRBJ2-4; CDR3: ATRYAGGVDIQY
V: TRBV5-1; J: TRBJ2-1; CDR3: ASSLAGGSRNEQF
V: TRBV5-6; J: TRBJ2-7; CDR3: ASSFRSFSYEQY
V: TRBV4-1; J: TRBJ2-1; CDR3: ASRSGLSSYNEQF
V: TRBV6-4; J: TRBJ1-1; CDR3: ASSDSYEAF
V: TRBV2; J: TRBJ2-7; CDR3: ASRPGSPSYEQY
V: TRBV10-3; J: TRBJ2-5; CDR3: AINLTGVEETQY
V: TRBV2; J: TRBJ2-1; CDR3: ASSLGSHNEQF